This T cell receptor (beta chain) appears in the sequencing data of a study of T cells in Graves' hyperthyroidism and ophthalmopathy. Used for diagnoses were clinical symptoms, serum thyroxine and TRAb, thyroid ultrasound and orbital computed tomography. Amplified TCR beta CDR3 regions derived from RNA transcripts. HTBI primers drove first-round RT-PCR of the TCR CDR3. A single record per CDR3 protein comes from TCRdb applying MiXCR to the multiplex PCR reads. The sample includes 250,000 to 350,000 distinct CDR3 sequences, around 17% of them seen just once. Germline-derived CDR1 and CDR2 are MNHEY and SVGAGI. The V end was cut by 0 bases, the J end by 7 bases, with 7 bases between. The CDR3 spans 13 residues.

This sequence originates from a man aged 25-45 years with Graves' hyperthyroidism. The sequenced sample was blood. The V and J genes are TRBV6-5 and TRBJ1-5, with unresolved D. CDR3 sequence (DNA): TGTGCCAGCAGTTACTCGGCTCTCCAGCCCCAGCATTTT. Amino acid sequence: CASSYSALQPQHF.